This entry features one TCR beta chain sequence. Per the authors' pipeline: Estimated nucleated cell counts came from reference gene primer amplification. Generated by immunoSEQ multiplex PCR, the TCRdb table keeps only in-frame clones and is missing some. The V and J calls and clone size were taken over from that table, and D and trimming were inferred from the DNA. The sample records roughly 350,000 clones, around 90% being singletons. These data are taken from a study of blood T cell repertoires in COVID-19. Study details: From T cells, B-cell-depleted T cells, or PBMCs came the material, which was cDNA or gDNA.

The receptor's source is a woman aged 18-29 years who had recovered from COVID-19. The sequenced sample consisted of peripheral blood.

The CDR3, as DNA: TGTGCCAGCAGTCATTTGACTAATCAGCCCCAGCATTTT. Protein product: CASSHLTNQPQHF. The V and J genes are TRBV27 and TRBJ1-5; the D is unclear. V lost 5 bases and J lost 4, with 9 bases in between. Germline V CDR1 and CDR2: MNHEY, SMNVEV (reference sequence). The CDR3 is 13 residues long.